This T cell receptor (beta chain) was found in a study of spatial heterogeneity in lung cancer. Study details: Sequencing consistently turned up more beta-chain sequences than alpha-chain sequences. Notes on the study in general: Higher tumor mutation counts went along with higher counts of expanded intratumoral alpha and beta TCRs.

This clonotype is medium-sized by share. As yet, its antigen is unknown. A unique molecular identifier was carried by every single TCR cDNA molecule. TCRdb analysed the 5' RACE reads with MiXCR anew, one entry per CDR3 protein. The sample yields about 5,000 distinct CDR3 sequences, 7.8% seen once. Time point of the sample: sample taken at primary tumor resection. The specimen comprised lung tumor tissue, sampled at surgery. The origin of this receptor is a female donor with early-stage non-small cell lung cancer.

This CDR3 reads CSAREPGQGAETQYF. The CDR3 coding sequence is TGCAGTGCTAGAGAACCGGGACAGGGGGCTGAGACCCAGTACTTC. The chain carries TRBV20-1 and TRBJ2-5, with 12 bases matching TRBD1. Trimming took 0 bases from V and 5 from J; bases not matched to a gene: 4. The CDR3 runs 15 residues. Germline CDR1 DFQATT, CDR2 SNEGSKA (reference sequence).